Below, 14 T cell receptor beta chains from the same sample are listed, as sequenced in a study of T-cell reconstitution after alpha-beta-depleted transplantation in children. Unique molecular identifiers were built into the TCRbeta library. TCRdb re-called the PCR reads through MiXCR, storing one row per CDR3 protein. The profile shows roughly 300,000 distinct CDR3 sequences, around 10% of them singletons. Material: peripheral blood, obtained 180 days after TCRalphabeta/CD19-depleted stem cell transplant. The receptors stem from a male patient between 2 and 10 years old who had a stem cell transplant for chronic granulomatous disease, so the T cells may come from the graft donor.

The sample holds many counts of this clonotype. V is TRBV2 and J is TRBJ2-2; tentative D call: TRBD2 (5 bases). The CDR3 has 14 residues. Trimming cost V 4 bases and J 6 bases, with 12 bases left between them. Germline CDR1 is SNHLY and CDR2 is FYNNEI. The CDR3 reads CASSAPSRAGELFF. The DNA for the CDR3 is TGTGCCAGCAGTGCCCCTTCGAGGGCCGGGGAGCTGTTTTTT. The full variable domain, with the rest looked up from reference TRBV2 and TRBJ2-2, is EPEVTQTPSHQVTQMGQEVILRCVPISNHLYFYWYRQILGQKVEFLVSFYNNEISEKSEIFDDQFSVERPDGSNFTLKIRSTKLEDSAMYFCASSAPSRAGELFFGEGSRLTVL.

The rearrangement links TRBV5-1 to TRBJ2-3; the D is unclear. CDR3 length equals 15 residues. Trimming took off 4 bases at V and 0 bases at J, with 12 bases between the two ends. Germline CDR1 and CDR2: SGHRS and YFSETQ. The DNA for the CDR3 is TGCGCCAGCAGCCCCGCGGCCGCGAGCACAGATACGCAGTATTTT. Translation: CASSPAAASTDTQYF.

This clonotype was seen more than once but under ten times. The chain carries TRBV20-1 and TRBJ2-1; no firm D call. V was pared by 3 bases and J by 5 bases, with 14 bases between. Germline lookup yields CDR1 DFQATT and CDR2 SNEGSKA (reference sequence). The CDR3 extends over 14 amino acids. The CDR3 sequence: CSASAARPHNEQFF. CDR3 bases: TGCAGTGCTAGTGCGGCTAGGCCACACAATGAGCAGTTCTTC.

A few counts support this clonotype. V and J are TRBV7-2 and TRBJ2-5; 11 bases map to TRBD2. CDR1 and CDR2 (germline): SGHTA, FQGNSA. The V gene end was trimmed by 4 bases and the J gene end by 4 bases; junction bases not matched to a gene: 14. This CDR3 has 18 amino acids. This CDR3 reads CASSSLGLLAGVSETQYF. CDR3 nucleotides: TGTGCCAGCAGCTCTTTAGGGCTACTAGCGGGAGTTTCAGAGACCCAGTACTTC.

This clonotype was seen repeatedly, ten times or more. J is TRBJ2-3 and V is TRBV20-1; no clear D gene. This CDR3 has 12 amino acids. The V gene lost 0 bases and the J gene lost 6 bases, with 7 bases spanning the gap. CDR1 and CDR2 from the germline V gene are DFQATT and SNEGSKA (reference sequence). The CDR3 is CSARERIDTQYF. CDR3 nucleotides: TGCAGTGCTAGAGAGCGGATCGATACGCAGTATTTT.

Many counts were recorded for this clonotype. This rearrangement joins TRBV20-1 to TRBJ2-3; D gene unclear. Germline CDR1 DFQATT, CDR2 SNEGSKA (reference sequence). There are 15 residues in the CDR3. The V end was cut by 1 base, the J end by 2 bases, with 13 bases between. Here the CDR3 reads CSARGSAGYTDTQYF. CDR3 nucleotide sequence: TGCAGTGCTAGAGGGTCAGCAGGATACACAGATACGCAGTATTTT.

This clonotype was counted ten times or more. The chain employs TRBV4-3 and TRBJ1-3; D not certain. Per germline, CDR1 LGHNA and CDR2 YSLEER. V was trimmed by 1 base and J by 2 bases, leaving 9 bases between them. This CDR3 region has 15 residues. CDR3 coding DNA: TGCGCCAGCAGCCAAGTGGCGGTGGCTGGAAACACCATATATTTT. Its translation: CASSQVAVAGNTIYF.

This clonotype showed up many times. The genes are TRBV20-1 and TRBJ2-3; D remains ambiguous. Between the trimmed V and J ends, which lost 6 bases and 5 bases, there was a span of 9 bases. The CDR3 extends over 11 amino acids. Germline values: CDR1 DFQATT, CDR2 SNEGSKA (reference sequence). The DNA for the CDR3 is TGCAGTGCCACCCCTAAAGATACGCAGTATTTT. Translation: CSATPKDTQYF.

This clonotype was observed at least ten times. This rearrangement joins TRBV5-1 to TRBJ2-7; weak D call: TRBD1 (6 bases). Trimming shortened V by 4 bases and J by 0 bases, and 11 bases separated the two germline ends. Germline-derived CDR1 and CDR2 are SGHRS and YFSETQ. The CDR3 consists of 14 residues. The CDR3 loop reads CASSTGTLSYEQYF. The CDR3 coding sequence is TGCGCCAGCAGCACGGGGACACTCTCCTACGAGCAGTACTTC.

This clonotype was recorded a few times. The chain couples TRBV28 to TRBJ1-2; 10 nucleotides align to TRBD1. Germline V gene data show CDR1 as MDHEN and CDR2 as SYDVKM. The CDR3 consists of 18 residues. The ends lost 1 base at V and 5 bases at J; junction bases unmatched: 13. CDR3 region: CASSLSPPYPDRGYGYTF. In DNA form, the CDR3 reads TGTGCCAGCAGTTTATCCCCCCCCTATCCGGACAGGGGGTATGGCTACACCTTC.

This clonotype was found many times. The V gene is TRBV4-2, the J gene TRBJ2-1; D ambiguous. The CDR3 is made up of 18 amino acids. Germline CDR1 is LGHNA and CDR2 is YNFKEQ. V lost 2 bases to trimming and J lost 0 bases, with 17 bases between them. The chain's CDR3 is CASSQPLGRLSSYNEQFF. The CDR3 region has the DNA TGTGCCAGCAGCCAACCTCTAGGGCGCCTGAGCTCCTACAATGAGCAGTTCTTC.

This clonotype was observed at least ten times. The V and J genes are TRBV12-3 or TRBV12-4 and TRBJ1-1; 11 bases fit TRBD1. V lost 5 bases, J lost 3 bases, and 8 bases stayed unmatched. The CDR3 is made up of 16 amino acids. CDR3 nucleotide sequence: TGTGCCAGCAGTCCCGGACAGGGGGCGCGAGACACTGAAGCTTTCTTT. Amino acids: CASSPGQGARDTEAFF.

This clonotype was counted many times. The chain uses TRBV29-1 and TRBJ2-2, with D possibly being TRBD2 (6 bases). Germline V lookup: CDR1 SQVTM, CDR2 ANQGSEA. Trimming removed 2 bases at V and 3 bases at J, with 10 bases between. The CDR3 sequence is 14 residues long. The CDR3 sequence: CSVERAGYTGELFF. The CDR3 nucleotides are TGCAGCGTTGAAAGGGCGGGGTACACCGGGGAGCTGTTTTTT.

This clonotype was detected ten times or more. The V gene is TRBV29-1, the J gene TRBJ1-1; D is undetermined. Between the trimmed V and J ends, which lost 6 bases and 1 base, there was a span of 12 bases. Germline V gives CDR1 SQVTM, CDR2 ANQGSEA. This CDR3 is built from 13 residues. The CDR3 bases are TGCAGCGTGGAAAGCCGCCCGAACACTGAAGCTTTCTTT. It codes for CSVESRPNTEAFF.